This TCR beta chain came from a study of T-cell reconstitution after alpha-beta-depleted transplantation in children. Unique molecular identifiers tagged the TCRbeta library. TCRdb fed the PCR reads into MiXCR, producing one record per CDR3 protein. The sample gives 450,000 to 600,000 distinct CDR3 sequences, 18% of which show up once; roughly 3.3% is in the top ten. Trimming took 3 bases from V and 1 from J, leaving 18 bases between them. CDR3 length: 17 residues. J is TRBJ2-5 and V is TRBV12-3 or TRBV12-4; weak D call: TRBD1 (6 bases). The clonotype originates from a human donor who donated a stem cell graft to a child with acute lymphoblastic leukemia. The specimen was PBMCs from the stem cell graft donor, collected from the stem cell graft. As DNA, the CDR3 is TGTGCCAGCAGTTTTGGGGGCAAGCTCATCCTCCAAGAGACCCAGTACTTC. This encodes CASSFGGKLILQETQYF.